The entry below gives a single T cell receptor (beta chain) sequence along with its context. These data belong to a study of cytomegalovirus exposure and HLA in healthy donors. The CDR3 spans 15 residues. Germline CDR1 reads LNHNV; CDR2 reads YYDKDF (reference sequence). V was clipped by 3 bases and J by 0 bases; unmatched bases: 5. 60 Vbeta and 13 Jbeta primers were used in PCR. Libraries were prepared by immunoSEQ multiplex PCR; TCRdb keeps only in-frame clonotypes and omits some of them. The table records approximately 130,000 clones, roughly 82% of them present only once. This chain connects TRBV15 to TRBJ2-7, with TRBD2 matching 7 bases. The sequence came from a woman younger than 35 in good health and CMV-seronegative. Sequenced: PBMCs. The CDR3 sequence: CATSRGGTVSYEQYF. The CDR3 coding sequence is TGTGCCACCAGCAGGGGGGGGACGGTCTCCTACGAGCAGTACTTC.